Listed below are T cell receptor beta chains from one sample, sequenced in a study of Ad26.COV2.S vaccination and SARS-CoV-2 variants. Assay: immunoSEQ multiplex PCR; the TCRdb copy retains only in-frame clones and omits some. Here the sample spans around 300,000 clones, approximately 90% being singletons. Sequencing was performed on peripheral blood, taken in a trial of Ad26.COV2.S vaccine versus placebo. The receptors come from a person aged 18-60 years who received the Ad26.COV2.S COVID-19 vaccine or a placebo. CDR3s include the opening cysteine and the closing phenylalanine or tryptophan. A D gene is named only where the DNA matches it firmly. Clone sizes are given selectively: once, few, many, or a class where the clone is expanded.

v_gene,d_gene,j_gene,abundance,CDR3nt,CDR3aa
TRBV4-1,TRBD1,TRBJ2-2,NA,TGCGCCAGCAGCCCAGGGGGCGGCGGGACCGGGGAGCTGTTTTTT,CASSPGGGGTGELFF
TRBV28,TRBD1,TRBJ2-7,NA,TGTGCCAGCAGTTTATCTGGGACAGGGGGTTACGAGCAGTACTTC,CASSLSGTGGYEQYF
TRBV5-1,NA,TRBJ1-6,NA,TGCGCCAGCAGCTTGGACGGGGAATTAACCTATAATTCACCCCTCCACTTT,CASSLDGELTYNSPLHF
TRBV7-6,TRBD2,TRBJ2-3,once,TGTGCCAGCAGCTTAGCGCCCCGACTAGCGGGGAGCACAGATACGCAGTATTTT,CASSLAPRLAGSTDTQYF
TRBV28,NA,TRBJ1-1,NA,TGTGCCAGCATTTATCAGGGTAGGACTGAAGCTTTCTTT,CASIYQGRTEAFF
TRBV5-1,TRBD1,TRBJ1-6,NA,TGCGCCAGCAGGGCATCCGGGACAGCGGCTTCACCCCTCCACTTT,CASRASGTAASPLHF
TRBV5-8,TRBD1,TRBJ1-1,NA,TGTGCCAGCAGCCCCGACAGGGGGCGGCCCAACACTGAAGCTTTCTTT,CASSPDRGRPNTEAFF
TRBV5-6,TRBD1,TRBJ1-1,NA,TGTGCCAGCAGCACCAGGGGGAGGACAGGATTGAACACTGAAGCTTTCTTT,CASSTRGRTGLNTEAFF
TRBV5-5,TRBD2,TRBJ2-2,once,TGTGCCAGCGGACTAGCGTTCAACACCGGGGAGCTGTTTTTT,CASGLAFNTGELFF
TRBV6-5,NA,TRBJ1-5,NA,TGTGCCAGCAGTTGGATTCAACAGCCCCAGCATTTT,CASSWIQQPQHF
TRBV9,NA,TRBJ2-2,NA,TGTGCCAGCAGCGTAGCCAGCCTCACCGGGGAGCTGTTTTTT,CASSVASLTGELFF
TRBV7-2,TRBD1,TRBJ2-1,NA,TGTGCCAGCAGCTTAGGGACAGGGGGCCGGGAGCAGTTCTTC,CASSLGTGGREQFF
TRBV7-9,NA,TRBJ2-7,NA,TGTGCCAGCAGCCTAGGACTCGAGCAGTACTTC,CASSLGLEQYF
TRBV19,NA,TRBJ2-2,NA,TGTGCCAGTAGTATGGGGATGGGCTGGAACACCGGGGAGCTGTTTTTT,CASSMGMGWNTGELFF
TRBV29-1,NA,TRBJ2-3,NA,TGCAGCGTCCTCTCGGGGCTAAACACAGATACGCAGTATTTT,CSVLSGLNTDTQYF
TRBV2,NA,TRBJ2-2,NA,TGTGCCAGCAGTCCTAAGACGAACACCGGGGAGCTGTTTTTT,CASSPKTNTGELFF
TRBV24-1,NA,TRBJ1-5,NA,TGTGCCACCAGTGATTTTGGGGATCAGCCCCAGCATTTT,CATSDFGDQPQHF
TRBV13,TRBD2,TRBJ2-4,NA,TGTGCCAGCAGCTTACGGCGGGAGGGCCTTATCAAAAACATTCAGTACTTC,CASSLRREGLIKNIQYF
TRBV27,NA,TRBJ2-2,NA,TGTGCCAGCAGTTTATCGGTCAGAACGAACACCGGGGAGCTGTTTTTT,CASSLSVRTNTGELFF
TRBV10-2,NA,TRBJ1-5,NA,TGCGCCAGCGGACAGAACGATCAGCCCCAGCATTTT,CASGQNDQPQHF
TRBV11-2,TRBD1,TRBJ2-2,NA,TGTGCCAGCAGCTTAGCTACAGGGGGTTTAACCGGGGAGCTGTTTTTT,CASSLATGGLTGELFF
TRBV5-5,NA,TRBJ2-2,NA,TGTGCCAGCTCGCGTCGGGGCGCGAACACCGGGGAGCTGTTTTTT,CASSRRGANTGELFF
TRBV28,NA,TRBJ1-1,once,TGTGCCAGCAGTTTATTGGGTGTAGCTTTCTTT,CASSLLGVAFF